The 9 T cell receptor beta chains listed next were all sequenced from one sample in a study of TIL therapy for anti-PD-1-resistant metastatic lung cancer. This was the immunoSEQ v3 assay. The method was immunoSEQ multiplex PCR; TCRdb's version includes in-frame clones alone and lacks a portion of them. The sample lists more than 45,000 clones; more than 75% were seen once. Time point in this sample: pre-treatment sample, taken before nivolumab and TIL therapy. The sample consisted of blood, taken at baseline. These receptors all stem from a person between 25 and 79 years old with non-small cell lung cancer.

The CDR3 spells CASSQGGFRSYGYTF. CDR3 sequence (DNA): TGTGCCAGCAGCCAGGGGGGGTTTCGGAGCTATGGCTACACCTTC. The chain recombines TRBV3-1 (or the pseudogene TRBV3-2) with TRBJ1-2; TRBD1 might be the D (5 bases). The CDR3 length is 15 residues. Between the trimmed V and J ends, which lost 3 bases and 4 bases, there was a span of 15 bases. Germline CDR1 LGHDT, CDR2 YNNKEL (reference sequence).

The CDR3, as DNA: TGTGCCAGCACCCCGGACAGGGCCCTGGTGTCCTATGGCTACACCTTC. It yields the protein CASTPDRALVSYGYTF. The V call is TRBV28, the J call TRBJ1-2, with 8 bases fitting TRBD1. From germline, CDR1 is MDHEN and CDR2 SYDVKM. The CDR3 runs 16 residues. J lost 4 bases, V lost 7 bases, and 14 bases had no gene match.

The chain employs TRBV6-5 and TRBJ2-7, with D tentatively TRBD1 (6 bases). The CDR3 loop spans 15 amino acids. The germline gives CDR1 MNHEY, CDR2 SVGAGI. Trimming removed 2 bases from V and 4 bases from J, with 15 bases in between. DNA of the CDR3: TGTGCCAGCAGTTACACTAAACAGGGCGGGTACGAGCAGTACTTC. Protein sequence: CASSYTKQGGYEQYF.

This chain connects TRBV4-1 to TRBJ2-7, with 8 positions matching TRBD1. The CDR3 has 15 residues. The V and J ends lost 4 bases and 1 base, in that order; junction bases with no gene match: 6. Germline V gene sequence: CDR1 MGHRA, CDR2 YSYEKL. CDR3 in DNA: TGCGCCAGCAGCCCTCGTTGGACAGGGTCCTACGAGCAGTACTTC. Its protein product is CASSPRWTGSYEQYF.

V usage is TRBV15 and J usage is TRBJ2-5; possibly TRBD1 for D (6 bases). Looked up from germline, CDR1 is LNHNV and CDR2 is YYDKDF (reference sequence). The CDR3 length is 17 residues. Deletions cut 1 base from V and 6 bases from J, with 21 bases between. The CDR3 coding sequence is TGTGCCACCAGCAGAGGGATCCCCTCCCAGGGGCGAAAGACCCAGTACTTC. It yields the protein CATSRGIPSQGRKTQYF.

The genes are TRBV27 and TRBJ1-5; no clear D gene. In germline, CDR1 is MNHEY, CDR2 SMNVEV (reference sequence). V gave up 3 bases and J gave up 5 bases, with 8 bases separating them. This CDR3 contains 13 residues. The CDR3 DNA reads TGTGCCAGCAGTTTGGGTAGGGATCAGCCCCAGCATTTT. Translated, it gives CASSLGRDQPQHF.

V and J are TRBV6-2 or TRBV6-3 and TRBJ1-2; 9 bases match TRBD1. Trimming removed 4 bases from V and 5 bases from J; junction bases left unmatched: 5. Germline V gives CDR1 MNHEY, CDR2 SVGEGT. There are 14 residues in the CDR3. The CDR3 DNA is TGTGCCAGCAGTTCCTACGACAGGGGGTATGGCTACACCTTC. This encodes CASSSYDRGYGYTF.

The chain has TRBV5-1 and TRBJ1-1, with 9 bases matching TRBD1. CDR1 is SGHRS and CDR2 is YFSETQ in the germline V gene. The CDR3 runs to 14 residues. After removal of 4 bases from V and 11 bases from J, the junction contained 12 bases not matched to a gene. CDR3 protein: CASSGGQGMREAFF. CDR3 in DNA: TGCGCCAGCAGCGGGGGACAGGGTATGCGGGAGGCTTTCTTT. The variable domain in full, completed from reference TRBV5-1 and TRBJ1-1, reads KAGVTQTPRYLIKTRGQQVTLSCSPISGHRSVSWYQQTPGQGLQFLFEYFSETQRNKGNFPGRFSGRQFSNSRSEMNVSTLELGDSALYLCASSGGQGMREAFFGQGTRLTVV.

The chain links TRBV5-1 to TRBJ2-3, with D possibly TRBD2 on 7 matching bases. CDR1 is SGHRS and CDR2 is YFSETQ in the germline V gene. The CDR3 consists of 15 residues. The V gene lost 3 bases and the J gene lost 3 bases, with 14 bases spanning the gap. The DNA for the CDR3 is TGCGCCAGCAGCTCCGCAGGGAGGGGGACAGATACGCAGTATTTT. Translating it yields CASSSAGRGTDTQYF. Together with reference TRBV5-1 and TRBJ2-3, the CDR3 gives the full variable domain: KAGVTQTPRYLIKTRGQQVTLSCSPISGHRSVSWYQQTPGQGLQFLFEYFSETQRNKGNFPGRFSGRQFSNSRSEMNVSTLELGDSALYLCASSSAGRGTDTQYFGPGTRLTVL.